Listed below are T cell receptor beta chains from one sample, sequenced in a study of T cell changes during pregnancy in multiple sclerosis. Clones were read by immunoSEQ multiplex PCR, and TCRdb kept only the in-frame ones, dropping some. The repertoire holds about 83,000 clones, with about 89% as singletons. The sample was PBMCs, taken in the first trimester of pregnancy. The receptors originated from a female donor in good health, serving as a control in a pregnancy study. Some clones in this sample may be carry-over from other donors' samples. Each CDR3 is given with its conserved first and last residue. Each record gives: J gene, V gene, CDR3 protein.

>TRBJ2-7|TRBV28
CASVQGTPYEQYF
>TRBJ1-1|TRBV7-2
CASSATLTGPAFF
>TRBJ2-3|TRBV5-6
CASSSTTKQNTQYF
>TRBJ2-5|TRBV10-3
CAISEGQEGETQYF
>TRBJ2-2|TRBV2
CASTPESNTGELFF
>TRBJ1-2|TRBV2
CATLGQGANLGYTF
>TRBJ1-4|TRBV21-1
CASSRGTGGEKLFF
>TRBJ2-1|TRBV5-1
CASSLAYGAQGGKNEQFF
>TRBJ2-7|TRBV4-1
CASSQVEGVGYEQYF
>TRBJ1-2|TRBV2
CASTRGQDYGYTF
>TRBJ2-1|TRBV7-2
CASSLVRRGYNEQFF
>TRBJ2-7|TRBV14
CASSQAHRSPYEQYF
>TRBJ1-1|TRBV27
CASSKQGGGTEAFF
>TRBJ1-2|TRBV5-1
CASSPGWQGWGYTF
>TRBJ2-7|TRBV27
CASSLREGAYEQYF
>TRBJ2-7|TRBV11-2
CASSLLLAGGEGWEQYF
>TRBJ2-7|TRBV7-9
CASSSGTSGVPYEQYF
>TRBJ2-5|TRBV10-3
CAIGAGEETQYF
>TRBJ1-4|TRBV7-9
CASSQDILATNEKLFF
>TRBJ2-1|TRBV11-1
CASSLWGDHNEQFF
>TRBJ2-1|TRBV19
CASSIVGRLNEQFF
>TRBJ2-2|TRBV6-4
CASSEGDRNTGELFF
>TRBJ2-2|TRBV11-3
CASSLERPGQGGTGELFF
>TRBJ2-3|TRBV4-1
CASSHTSGSGSDTQYF
>TRBJ1-6|TRBV5-6
CASSLMGGNSPLHF
>TRBJ2-3|TRBV2
CASISLGGPRGGYTQYF
>TRBJ1-2|TRBV19
CASSERTPPRGYTF
>TRBJ2-2|TRBV5-4
CASSWAGMNTGELFF
>TRBJ1-2|TRBV2
CASSEGDRGTYGYTF
>TRBJ1-4|TRBV19
CASSISATNEKLFF
>TRBJ1-1|TRBV5-5
CASSLARLNTEAFF
>TRBJ2-7|TRBV7-2
CASSPSPSYEQYF
>TRBJ1-1|TRBV9
CASSAHGQMNTEAFF
>TRBJ2-3|TRBV5-8
CASSSEGGQDTQYF
>TRBJ2-7|TRBV6-5
CASRRLTSGSEQYF
>TRBJ1-1|TRBV6-5
CASSYLQADMNTEAFF
>TRBJ2-1|TRBV11-2
CASSPWRGLAGAAYNEQFF
>TRBJ2-3|TRBV4-2
CASSQVTTPSGTDTQYF
>TRBJ1-4|TRBV6-6
CASSYEEKLFF
>TRBJ1-4|TRBV28
CATFSGGGEKLFF
>TRBJ2-5|TRBV7-2
CASSLAWTSGPQETQYF
>TRBJ2-2|TRBV28
CASSIQTGELFF
>TRBJ1-1|TRBV11-1
CASSLGQTRGLVNTEAFF
>TRBJ2-1|TRBV4-1
CASSLVPGHSSYNEQFF
>TRBJ1-5|TRBV2
CASRVRDREGQPQHF